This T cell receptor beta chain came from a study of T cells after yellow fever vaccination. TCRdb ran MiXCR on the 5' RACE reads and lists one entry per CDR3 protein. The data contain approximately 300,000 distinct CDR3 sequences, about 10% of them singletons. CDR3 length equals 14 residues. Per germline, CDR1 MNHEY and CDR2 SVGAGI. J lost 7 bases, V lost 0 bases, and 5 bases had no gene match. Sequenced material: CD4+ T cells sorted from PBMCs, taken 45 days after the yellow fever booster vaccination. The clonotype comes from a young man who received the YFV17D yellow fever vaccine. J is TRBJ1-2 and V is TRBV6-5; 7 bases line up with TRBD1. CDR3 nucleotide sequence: TGTGCCAGCAGTTACTCACAGGGGTATTTTGGCTACACCTTC. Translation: CASSYSQGYFGYTF.